This record concerns one T cell receptor (beta chain) sequence. Its target is unknown. There are 14 residues in the CDR3. From germline, CDR1 is PRHDT and CDR2 FYEKMQ (reference sequence). Trimming removed 2 bases at V and 8 bases at J, with 12 bases between. Sequencing was performed with immunoSEQ multiplex PCR; in TCRdb, only in-frame clones are kept and a portion is missing. The data contain 40,000 to 55,000 clones, 80% of them singletons. These data belong to a study of T cells in localized non-small cell lung cancer. The study, taken as a whole, reports: The study sequenced only one region of the tumor. As a result, intratumor heterogeneity could not be excluded and remains possible. Researchers found a median around 59 of the top 100 tumor clones in adjacent lung.

The V and J genes are TRBV13 and TRBJ1-4; D unclear. The sample in question was PBMCs, obtained before any cancer treatment. The TCR sequence derives from a woman aged 40-70 years with stage II lung adenocarcinoma. The CDR3 loop reads CASSLRSLGEKLFF. The CDR3 region has the DNA TGTGCCAGCAGCTTAAGATCGCTTGGAGAAAAACTGTTTTTT.